The entry below gives a single TCR beta chain sequence along with its context. Antigen specificity is unknown. This PCR relied on a set of 60 Vbeta primers and 13 Jbeta primers. Measured with immunoSEQ multiplex PCR; TCRdb has only the in-frame clones, and not every one. The sample has roughly 80,000 clones; around three quarters are singletons. The ends were cut back, 2 bases at V and 7 bases at J, with 9 bases in the middle. The CDR3 covers 12 residues. The germline CDR1 and CDR2 sequences are SGHTA and FQGNSA. This entry is derived from a study of cytomegalovirus exposure and HLA in healthy donors. Broader study findings: Equally common other TCR beta chains were less clonally expanded than HLA-associated ones, a later analysis found. It was approximately 160 TCR beta chains that were listed as cytomegalovirus-associated.

This chain links TRBV7-2 with TRBJ2-7; possibly TRBD1 for D (5 bases). Sample: PBMCs. The clonotype was recovered from a man aged 35-49 years in good health and CMV-seronegative. CDR3 nucleotides: TGTGCCAGCAGCTTATTAGGGGCAGAGCAGTACTTC. Protein sequence: CASSLLGAEQYF.